The 32 T cell receptor beta chains listed next were all sequenced from one sample in a study of blood T cell repertoires in COVID-19. Some clones are missing from TCRdb's copy, which holds only in-frame ones; the method was immunoSEQ multiplex PCR. The data show roughly 97,000 clones, with 70% to 90% seen just once and roughly 21% held by the top ten. Sequencing was done on a sample of peripheral blood. The receptors here all came from a human donor in a cohort sampled during active COVID-19.

The chain combines TRBV3-1 (or the pseudogene TRBV3-2) with TRBJ1-2; 8 bases align to TRBD1. Germline V gene data show CDR1 as LGHDT and CDR2 as YNNKEL (reference sequence). Trimming at V came to 5 bases and at J to 7 bases, leaving 9 bases not matched to a gene. This CDR3 is 14 amino acids long. The CDR3 DNA reads as TGTGCCAGCAGCAATTTTGGACAGGGATCTGGCTACACCTTC. This sequence encodes CASSNFGQGSGYTF.

This sequence joins TRBV5-4 and TRBJ2-5, with 11 bases aligning to TRBD2. In germline, CDR1 is SGHNT, CDR2 YYREEE (reference sequence). The V segment lost 2 bases and the J segment 5 bases; nucleotides outside the gene matches: 11. The CDR3 has 17 amino acids. CDR3 sequence reads: CASSLPMTSGTSETQYF. CDR3 DNA: TGTGCCAGCAGCTTACCAATGACTAGCGGGACCTCCGAGACCCAGTACTTC.

The chain is built from TRBV15 and TRBJ1-5, with D perhaps TRBD1 (5 bases). Germline loops: CDR1 LNHNV, CDR2 YYDKDF (reference sequence). The CDR3 has 16 amino acids. V was pared by 3 bases and J by 0 bases, with 12 bases between. Here the CDR3 DNA reads TGTGCCACCAGCAGGGACGGGGGTTATAGCAATCAGCCCCAGCATTTT. This translates into CATSRDGGYSNQPQHF.

This sequence joins TRBV9 and TRBJ1-5; 8 positions agree with TRBD1. Per germline, CDR1 SGDLS and CDR2 YYNGEE. The junction had 12 bases not matched to a gene; V was cut back by 4 bases and J by 0 bases. CDR3 length equals 18 residues. The CDR3 reads CASSPGGTGENSNQPQHF. In DNA, the CDR3 is TGTGCCAGCAGCCCAGGGGGGACAGGTGAAAATAGCAATCAGCCCCAGCATTTT.

Of note for this clone: At one boundary the junction diverges from the germline segment, which might be a read error. Other DNA sequences of this sample code for an identical CDR3. The chain recombines TRBV3-1 (or the pseudogene TRBV3-2) with TRBJ2-5; D uncertain. From germline, CDR1 is LGHDT and CDR2 YNNKEL (reference sequence). This CDR3 has 12 residues. CDR3 DNA sequence: TGTGCTAGCAGCCGAGGAGAAGAGACCCAGTACTTC. Amino acids: CASSRGEETQYF.

This chain uses TRBV28 with TRBJ1-2, with TRBD1 identical over 9 bases. Germline CDR1 MDHEN, CDR2 SYDVKM. This CDR3 contains 21 residues. Trimming removed 2 bases from V and 3 bases from J; junction bases left unmatched: 22. CDR3 coding DNA: TGTGCCAGCAGTTTAACTTACACACGATTCCGGGACAGGGTGGGTGACTATGGCTACACCTTC. This codes for CASSLTYTRFRDRVGDYGYTF.

The chain is built from TRBV29-1 and TRBJ2-4; D unresolved. Germline V CDR1 and CDR2: SQVTM, ANQGSEA. Trimming removed 4 bases at V and 9 bases at J, with 13 bases between. The CDR3 spans 12 residues. The CDR3 coding sequence is TGCAGCGTTGGTCGGTCTAGTGGCATTCAGTACTTC. This gives the protein CSVGRSSGIQYF.

This chain links TRBV9 with TRBJ1-2; D is ambiguous. The CDR3 has 15 amino acids. Trimming took 0 bases from V and 3 from J, leaving 12 bases between them. Germline loops: CDR1 SGDLS, CDR2 YYNGEE. CDR3 sequence reads: CASSVAADLYYGYTF. The DNA for the CDR3 is TGTGCCAGCAGCGTAGCCGCAGACTTGTACTATGGCTACACCTTC. The variable domain in full, with the rest retrieved from reference TRBV9 and TRBJ1-2, is DSGVTQTPKHLITATGQRVTLRCSPRSGDLSVYWYQQSLDQGLQFLIQYYNGEERAKGNILERFSAQQFPDLHSELNLSSLELGDSALYFCASSVAADLYYGYTFGSGTRLTVV.

The rearrangement uses TRBV7-3 and TRBJ1-6, with TRBD1 as a possible D gene (5 bases). This CDR3 is built from 13 residues. The germline V gene encodes CDR1 SGHTA and CDR2 FQGTGA. Trimming took 2 bases from V and 9 from J, leaving 8 bases between them. CDR3 bases: TGTGCCAGCAGCTTATATACAGGTTCACCCCTCCACTTT. Amino acid sequence: CASSLYTGSPLHF.

This chain connects TRBV5-1 to TRBJ1-2; D not certain. V was pared by 0 bases and J by 1 base, with 13 bases between. Germline V gene data show CDR1 as SGHRS and CDR2 as YFSETQ. There are 16 residues in the CDR3. The CDR3 DNA sequence: TGCGCCAGCAGCTTGGCCCGGACTCCTAGTAACTATGGCTACACCTTC. Translating gives CASSLARTPSNYGYTF.

The chain combines TRBV16 with TRBJ1-3, with a weak D call TRBD1 (5 bases). Germline CDR1 and CDR2: KGHSY and FQNENV. Trimming removed 0 bases at V and 0 bases at J, with 18 bases between. This CDR3 contains 19 residues. CDR3 DNA: TGTGCCAGCAGCCAATCCGGTTGGCAGGGCAGCCGCTCTGGAAACACCATATATTTT. Protein sequence: CASSQSGWQGSRSGNTIYF.

The V call is TRBV5-4, the J call TRBJ2-6; TRBD1 agrees at 11 bases. Trimming took 4 bases from V and 0 from J; bases not matched to a gene: 9. CDR3 size: 19 residues. CDR1 is SGHNT and CDR2 is YYREEE in the germline V gene (reference sequence). The CDR3 DNA is TGTGCCAGCAGCAAGCTAGGACAGGGGGCAATCTCTGGGGCCAACGTCCTGACTTTC. Protein product: CASSKLGQGAISGANVLTF.

J is TRBJ1-2 and V is TRBV19, with 8 bases that match TRBD1. CDR1 LNHDA and CDR2 SQIVND come from the germline V gene (reference sequence). V was clipped by 8 bases and J by 8 bases; unmatched bases: 16. The CDR3 has 15 residues. The CDR3 loop reads CASGPGGQGSGGYTF. The CDR3 nucleotides read TGTGCCAGTGGGCCCGGCGGACAGGGATCAGGAGGCTACACCTTC.

The gene calls are TRBV2 and TRBJ2-7; possible D gene TRBD1, 6 bases. Trimming removed 4 bases at V and 4 bases at J, with 11 bases between. The CDR3 sequence is 13 residues long. Germline CDR1 and CDR2: SNHLY and FYNNEI. The CDR3 coding sequence is TGTGCCAGCAGTGTCAACAGGGCTTACGAGCAGTACTTC. This encodes CASSVNRAYEQYF.

The rearrangement links TRBV7-2 to TRBJ2-3; 7 bases line up with TRBD1. This CDR3 has 14 residues. Germline-derived CDR1 and CDR2 are SGHTA and FQGNSA. After removal of 3 bases from V and 6 bases from J, the junction contained 6 bases not matched to a gene. Here the CDR3 DNA reads TGTGCCAGCAGCTTTAGTGGGACAGTTGATACGCAGTATTTT. It encodes CASSFSGTVDTQYF.

CDR3 DNA sequence: TGTGCCACCAGTAGGAGTAGCGGGAGCGGTGGAGAGACCCAGTACTTC. Its translation: CATSRSSGSGGETQYF. The chain recombines TRBV7-6 with TRBJ2-5; 9 positions agree with TRBD2. This CDR3 has 16 residues. V shed 10 bases, J shed 4 bases, and the junction held 16 bases outside the gene matches. The V gene's germline CDR1 is SGHVS and CDR2 FNYEAQ.

The J gene is TRBJ2-6, the V gene TRBV5-1, with TRBD2 matching 7 bases. Germline V gene sequence: CDR1 SGHRS, CDR2 YFSETQ. This CDR3 spans 17 amino acids. V gave up 0 bases and J gave up 1 base; unmatched junction bases: 4. The CDR3 coding sequence is TGCGCCAGCAGCTTGGTTGAAGCGGGGTCTGGGGCCAACGTCCTGACTTTC. Its protein product is CASSLVEAGSGANVLTF.

This chain joins TRBV3-1 (or the pseudogene TRBV3-2) and TRBJ1-4; D not certain. The CDR3 contains 14 residues. CDR1 and CDR2 (germline): LGHDT, YNNKEL (reference sequence). V was shortened by 1 base and J by 6 bases, with 9 bases between the two germline ends. The CDR3 loop reads CASSQGSGYEKLFF. CDR3 nucleotide sequence: TGTGCCAGCAGCCAAGGGTCGGGTTATGAAAAACTGTTTTTT.

The chain joins TRBV5-5 to TRBJ2-3; D is undetermined. CDR3 length: 15 residues. CDR1 is SGHKS and CDR2 is YYEKEE in the germline V gene (reference sequence). Deletions cut 6 bases from V and 2 bases from J, with 16 bases between. The CDR3: CASTGVLSNTDTQYF. As DNA, the CDR3 is TGTGCCAGCACCGGTGTCTTGTCGAACACAGATACGCAGTATTTT.

This sequence joins TRBV4-1 and TRBJ2-5; 14 bases align to TRBD2. Germline trimming cut 0 bases from V and 2 bases from J; bases unmatched to any gene: 8. The CDR3 is made up of 19 amino acids. CDR1 is MGHRA, CDR2 YSYEKL, per germline. CDR3 in amino acids: CASSQEVGLAGVSQETQYF. The CDR3 nucleotides read TGCGCCAGCAGCCAAGAGGTGGGACTAGCGGGAGTAAGTCAAGAGACCCAGTACTTC.

The chain combines TRBV6-5 with TRBJ1-1, with a possible D match to TRBD1 (6 bases). V shed 0 bases and J shed 8 bases, with 10 bases lying between them. The CDR3 covers 13 residues. The germline V gene encodes CDR1 MNHEY and CDR2 SVGAGI. The CDR3 protein is CASSYSEGGEAFF. CDR3 in DNA: TGTGCCAGCAGTTACTCCGAGGGGGGGGAAGCTTTCTTT.

J is TRBJ1-1 and V is TRBV19; tentatively, D is TRBD1 (5 bases). The germline V gene has CDR1 LNHDA and CDR2 SQIVND (reference sequence). The CDR3 is 13 amino acids. Trimming left V 6 bases short and J 1 base short, with 9 bases between. CDR3 amino acids: CASRKDTNTEAFF. The CDR3 DNA sequence: TGTGCCAGTAGAAAGGACACGAACACTGAAGCTTTCTTT.

This clone has just one count. This sequence joins TRBV5-6 and TRBJ2-7; no clear D gene. V gave up 4 bases and J gave up 3 bases, with 14 bases separating them. The CDR3 spans 14 residues. CDR1 and CDR2 from the germline V gene are SGHDT and YYEEEE. CDR3 sequence reads: CASSPGVLDYEQYF. For the CDR3, the DNA is TGTGCCAGCAGCCCCGGAGTACTCGACTACGAGCAGTACTTC.

The rearrangement uses TRBV28 and TRBJ1-1, with TRBD1 identical over 7 bases. The germline gives CDR1 MDHEN, CDR2 SYDVKM. Trimming at V came to 5 bases and at J to 4 bases, leaving 4 bases not matched to a gene. This CDR3 contains 13 residues. In DNA form, the CDR3 reads TGTGCCAGCAGTACAGGACAGGCCACTGAAGCTTTCTTT. Translated, it gives CASSTGQATEAFF. Complete variable domain (other parts from reference TRBV28 and TRBJ1-1): DVKVTQSSRYLVKRTGEKVFLECVQDMDHENMFWYRQDPGLGLRLIYFSYDVKMKEKGDIPEGYSVSREKKERFSLILESASTNQTSMYLCASSTGQATEAFFGQGTRLTVV.

In this sample, this clone turned up a few times. This chain links TRBV29-1 with TRBJ1-2; D uncertain. Germline CDR1 SQVTM, CDR2 ANQGSEA. CDR3 size: 9 residues. Trimming removed 8 bases at V and 6 bases at J, with 7 bases between. CDR3 amino acids: CSTDDGYTF. Here the CDR3 DNA reads TGCAGCACAGACGATGGCTACACCTTC.

The CDR3 bases are TGTGCCAGTAGTGAGGCTGATACGCAGTATTTT. This translates into CASSEADTQYF. The rearrangement uses TRBV19 and TRBJ2-3; D is unclear. From germline, CDR1 is LNHDA and CDR2 SQIVND (reference sequence). V lost 5 bases, J lost 6 bases, and 6 bases lay in between. This CDR3 contains 11 residues.

The V call is TRBV5-1, the J call TRBJ1-1; TRBD1 aligns across 7 bases. Losses at the gene ends were 0 bases for V and 0 bases for J; bases not matched to a gene: 5. Germline CDR1 and CDR2: SGHRS and YFSETQ. The CDR3 consists of 16 residues. The CDR3 nucleotides read TGCGCCAGCAGCTTGGATGGGACAGCGCTGAACACTGAAGCTTTCTTT. Residues: CASSLDGTALNTEAFF.

The chain recombines TRBV5-1 with TRBJ1-1; 7 positions agree with TRBD1. The germline V gene encodes CDR1 SGHRS and CDR2 YFSETQ. The CDR3 spans 14 residues. V lost 4 bases to trimming and J lost 3 bases; unmatched junction nucleotides: 6. CDR3 bases: TGCGCCAGCAGCACGTTCACAGGGGACACTGAAGCTTTCTTT. Translation: CASSTFTGDTEAFF.

Details on this clone: Relative to the germline gene, one junction end is altered; a read error may explain this. This chain links TRBV4-2 with TRBJ1-5; 7 nucleotides line up with TRBD1. Germline V lookup: CDR1 LGHNA, CDR2 YNFKEQ. The CDR3 is 14 amino acids. This chain's CDR3 is CASSQGQGNQPQHF. In nucleotides, the CDR3 is TGTGCCAGCAGCCAAGGACAGGGCAACCAGCCCCAGCATTTT.

The CDR3 DNA sequence: TGTGCCAGCAGCTCAAAGATGTCCGGGACAGGCTCTAACTATGGCTACACCTTC. Its translation: CASSSKMSGTGSNYGYTF. The chain carries TRBV7-9 and TRBJ1-2; 8 nucleotides line up with TRBD1. CDR3 length equals 18 residues. Germline CDR1 is SEHNR and CDR2 is FQNEAQ (reference sequence). J lost 0 bases, V lost 4 bases, and 13 bases had no gene match.

CDR3 in amino acids: CASRKMDRGFHEQYF. The CDR3 DNA sequence: TGTGCCAGTAGGAAGATGGACAGGGGTTTCCACGAGCAGTACTTC. This rearrangement joins TRBV19 to TRBJ2-7; 9 bases line up with TRBD1. The CDR3 is 15 residues long. Germline assignment: CDR1 LNHDA and CDR2 SQIVND (reference sequence). V was pared by 6 bases and J by 5 bases, with 11 bases of the junction left unmatched. Complete variable domain (other parts from reference TRBV19 and TRBJ2-7): DGGITQSPKYLFRKEGQNVTLSCEQNLNHDAMYWYRQDPGQGLRLIYYSQIVNDFQKGDIAEGYSVSREKKESFPLTVTSAQKNPTAFYLCASRKMDRGFHEQYFGPGTRLTVT.

CDR3 in DNA: TGTGCCAGCAGCCCTACGGGAGGTTCCTACGAGCAGTACTTC. As protein: CASSPTGGSYEQYF. V and J are TRBV7-3 and TRBJ2-7; 7 nucleotides agree with TRBD2. J lost 1 base, V lost 5 bases, and 5 bases had no gene match. This CDR3 has 14 residues. Looked up from germline, CDR1 is SGHTA and CDR2 is FQGTGA.